A selection of T cell receptor beta chains follows, all from one sample in a study of shared clonotypes between healthy human individuals. The assay was immunoSEQ multiplex PCR, and TCRdb's table has in-frame clones only and misses some. The sample gives roughly 490,000 clones, 76% of which show up once; under 15% is in the top ten. Sequenced input: PBMCs. These receptors were taken from a woman aged 40 to 55 in good health. Some clones in this sample may be carry-over from other donors' samples. Each CDR3 is given with its conserved first and last residue. A D gene is named only where the DNA matches it firmly. Rows give clone size only sometimes, using once, few, many, or a class for an expanded clone.

V	J	D	size	CDR3	DNA
TRBV5-1	TRBJ2-3	-	-	CASSLARMGLDTQYF	TGCGCCAGCAGCTTGGCCCGGATGGGATTAGATACGCAGTATTTT
TRBV19	TRBJ1-5	TRBD1	once	CASRLTGGVQPQHF	TGTGCCAGTAGGTTGACAGGGGGCGTCCAGCCCCAGCATTTT
TRBV27	TRBJ2-2	TRBD2	-	CASSLAGGTGELFF	TGTGCCAGCAGTCTGGCGGGAGGCACCGGGGAGCTGTTTTTT
TRBV7-2	TRBJ1-2	-	-	CASSLENRAYGYTF	TGTGCCAGCAGCTTAGAAAACAGGGCATATGGCTACACCTTC
TRBV28	TRBJ2-7	TRBD2	-	CASIPTTSGSYEQYF	TGTGCCAGCATTCCAACCACTAGCGGCTCCTACGAGCAGTACTTC
TRBV29-1	TRBJ2-7	TRBD2	-	CSVGLAGGPYEQYF	TGCAGCGTTGGACTAGCGGGAGGACCCTACGAGCAGTACTTC
TRBV6-1	TRBJ1-2	-	few	CASVVTQGVAHTF	TGTGCCAGCGTGGTCACCCAAGGAGTCGCTCACACCTTC
TRBV28	TRBJ1-4	TRBD1	-	CASSLPATGYEKLFF	TGTGCCAGCAGTTTACCCGCGACAGGGTACGAAAAACTGTTTTTT
TRBV7-2	TRBJ2-1	TRBD2	few	CASSTTSGGAEQFF	TGTGCCAGCAGCACGACTAGCGGAGGGGCTGAGCAGTTCTTC
TRBV2	TRBJ1-2	-	-	CASIVDYLYGYTF	TGTGCCAGCATAGTCGATTACCTCTATGGCTACACCTTC
TRBV28	TRBJ2-7	-	-	CASSFPLGPQYF	TGTGCCAGCAGTTTCCCCCTGGGGCCACAGTACTTC
TRBV7-3	TRBJ2-7	TRBD2	-	CASSLQGGLPYEQYF	TGTGCCAGCAGCCTCCAGGGAGGGCTTCCCTACGAGCAGTACTTC
TRBV2	TRBJ2-4	TRBD1	-	CASRDRDPLSIQYF	TGTGCCAGCAGGGACAGGGATCCTCTGTCCATTCAGTACTTC
TRBV7-6	TRBJ1-5	TRBD1	once	CASSIRQGRDQPQHF	TGTGCCAGCAGCATCCGACAGGGACGGGATCAGCCCCAGCATTTT
TRBV6-6	TRBJ1-1	-	-	CASSYSGAGTEAFF	TGTGCCAGCAGTTACTCGGGGGCTGGCACTGAAGCTTTCTTT
TRBV28	TRBJ1-2	-	-	CASSQGRSYGYTF	TGTGCCAGCAGTCAAGGACGGTCCTATGGCTACACCTTC
TRBV28	TRBJ1-3	-	-	CASRPDLSGNTIYF	TGTGCCAGCAGGCCTGATTTATCTGGAAACACCATATATTTT
TRBV7-3	TRBJ2-7	-	-	CASSLTGDHEQYF	TGTGCCAGCAGCTTAACAGGGGACCACGAGCAGTACTTC
TRBV7-2	TRBJ2-6	-	-	CASSRGGSGANVLTF	TGTGCCAGCAGCAGAGGGGGATCTGGGGCCAACGTCCTGACTTTC
TRBV28	TRBJ1-2	-	-	CATKSPGTRYGYTF	TGTGCCACCAAAAGTCCCGGGACTAGGTATGGCTACACCTTC
TRBV29-1	TRBJ1-2	-	-	CSVGDHPDYGYTF	TGCAGCGTAGGGGACCACCCGGACTATGGCTACACCTTC
TRBV7-2	TRBJ2-1	TRBD2	-	CASSSPGTTNEQFF	TGTGCCAGCAGCTCGCCGGGGACTACCAATGAGCAGTTCTTC
TRBV30	TRBJ1-5	-	few	CAWRGQVSNQPQHF	TGTGCCTGGAGGGGGCAGGTATCGAATCAGCCCCAGCATTTT
TRBV2	TRBJ2-7	-	-	CASSDGGLGHEQYF	TGTGCCAGCAGTGACGGGGGCTTGGGCCACGAGCAGTACTTC
TRBV6-5	TRBJ2-7	-	-	CASSSATDYSAYEQYF	TGTGCCAGCAGTTCCGCTACGGACTATTCCGCCTACGAGCAGTACTTC
TRBV2	TRBJ2-4	-	-	CAPGLQYF	TGTGCCCCCGGACTTCAGTACTTC
TRBV6-5	TRBJ1-1	-	-	CASRAGITKREGAFF	TGTGCCAGCAGAGCGGGAATAACGAAGAGGGAGGGAGCTTTCTTT
TRBV29-1	TRBJ1-4	TRBD1	-	CSVVDEEGARGEKLFF	TGCAGCGTCGTTGACGAGGAGGGGGCGAGGGGTGAAAAACTGTTTTTT
TRBV7-9	TRBJ1-1	-	-	CASSPDMNTEAFF	TGTGCCAGCAGCCCTGACATGAACACTGAAGCTTTCTTT
TRBV2	TRBJ2-1	TRBD1	-	CASSPGRGTGFYEQFF	TGTGCCAGCAGCCCCGGACGGGGGACAGGGTTCTATGAGCAGTTCTTC
TRBV9	TRBJ2-7	TRBD1	few	CASSVGQGARREQYF	TGTGCCAGCAGCGTAGGACAGGGGGCGCGCCGGGAGCAGTACTTC
TRBV5-4	TRBJ1-1	-	-	CASSSSALNTEAFF	TGTGCCAGCAGCTCCTCAGCCCTGAACACTGAAGCTTTCTTT
TRBV5-1	TRBJ1-3	TRBD1	few	CASSLAQGAGDTIYF	TGCGCCAGCAGCTTGGCCCAGGGGGCCGGGGACACCATATATTTT
TRBV5-4	TRBJ2-1	-	-	CASTNLQGSPKGNEQFF	TGTGCCAGCACCAACCTACAGGGTTCCCCAAAAGGCAATGAGCAGTTCTTC
TRBV28	TRBJ2-1	TRBD2	few	CASSPPAGMLNEQFF	TGTGCCAGCAGTCCACCAGCGGGGATGCTCAATGAGCAGTTCTTC
TRBV18	TRBJ2-7	-	once	CASSGGGKGEQYF	TGTGCCAGCTCAGGAGGGGGCAAAGGCGAGCAGTACTTC
TRBV5-1	TRBJ1-2	TRBD1	few	CASSVAGTGNGYTF	TGCGCCAGCAGCGTGGCCGGGACAGGGAATGGCTACACCTTC
TRBV4-3	TRBJ2-5	-	once	CASSQGPTSGEQYF	TGCGCCAGCAGCCAAGGCCCGACTAGTGGTGAGCAGTACTTC
TRBV30	TRBJ2-7	TRBD1	-	CAWSRGTGTYEQYF	TGTGCCTGGAGTCGTGGGACAGGGACCTACGAGCAGTACTTC
TRBV10-1	TRBJ1-2	-	-	CASSDGIGYTF	TGCGCCAGCAGTGACGGGATCGGCTACACCTTC